The source of this T cell receptor (beta chain) is a study of identical twins. V gave up 6 bases and J gave up 1 base; unmatched junction bases: 12. The CDR3 spans 18 residues. Study results and caveats: Carriage of fewer insertions was seen in abundant cord blood beta clonotypes, whereas memory repertoires showed none.

TCRdb reanalysed the 5' RACE reads using MiXCR and keeps one entry per CDR3 protein. The sample has 1.5 million to 2 million distinct CDR3 sequences, roughly a third seen once. With regard to this clonotype: The antigen remains unidentified.

The sequencing sample was made of cord blood. The chain joins TRBV12-3 or TRBV12-4 to TRBJ2-3, with 11 positions matching TRBD2. The sequence was obtained from a newborn girl in good health. This CDR3 reads CASSFGLAGPLGTDTQYF. In DNA, the CDR3 is TGTGCCAGCAGCTTCGGACTAGCGGGCCCCCTAGGCACAGATACGCAGTATTTT.